This T cell receptor (beta chain) was sequenced in a study of blood T cell repertoires in COVID-19. The table came from immunoSEQ multiplex PCR; TCRdb's copy has only in-frame clones and leaves some out. The table has hundreds of thousands of clones, around 92% seen once. This CDR3 is 16 amino acids long. CDR1 and CDR2 (germline): MGHDK, SYGVNS. V was trimmed by 4 bases and J by 11 bases, leaving 23 bases between them. The source of this sequence is a man aged 35 to 55 with acute or convalescent COVID-19. The V gene is TRBV25-1, the J gene TRBJ2-2; maybe TRBD1 (6 bases). Sequencing was performed on peripheral blood. The CDR3 spells CASSGTGWGAGSELFF. CDR3 nucleotides: TGTGCCAGCAGTGGTACAGGGTGGGGCGCGGGTAGTGAGCTGTTTTTT. The full variable domain, completed using reference TRBV25-1 and TRBJ2-2, is EADIYQTPRYLVIGTGKKITLECSQTMGHDKMYWYQQDPGMELHLIHYSYGVNSTEKGDLSSESTVSRIRTEHFPLTLESARPSHTSQYLCASSGTGWGAGSELFFGEGSRLTVL.